The entry below gives a single T cell receptor (beta chain) sequence along with its context. The antigen remains undetermined. Generated by immunoSEQ multiplex PCR, the TCRdb table keeps only in-frame clones and is missing some. The sample has roughly 150,000 clones; around 84% are singletons. The data derive from a study of cytomegalovirus exposure and HLA in healthy donors. Study-level findings and limits: Rarity held for most TCR sequences, but there were some public TCRs that occurred in many donors. The finding came from a later analysis; first-cohort TCR clusters tended to co-occur in the approximately 120 validation repertoires.

This CDR3 contains 14 residues. Germline V gene data show CDR1 as MNHNS and CDR2 as SASEGT. V lost 3 bases to trimming and J lost 7 bases; unmatched junction nucleotides: 5. The receptor was derived from a man aged 18-30 years in good health and CMV-seropositive. The sample consisted of PBMCs. The gene calls are TRBV6-1 and TRBJ1-4, with 7 bases fitting TRBD1. The CDR3 sequence is CASSDEGASEKLFF. The DNA of the CDR3 is TGTGCCAGCAGTGACGAGGGGGCATCTGAAAAACTGTTTTTT.